This T cell receptor (beta chain) was obtained from a study of blood T cells in healthy people across ages. J lost 6 bases, V lost 3 bases, and 8 bases had no gene match. The CDR3 spans 14 residues. Germline CDR1 MDHEN, CDR2 SYDVKM. A J-beta primer mix and a sample-barcoded 5' primer were used in a second PCR of roughly 6 to 11 cycles. Every single cDNA molecule received a tag from a template-switch adaptor with 12 random nucleotides. TCRdb analysed the 5' RACE reads with MiXCR anew, one entry per CDR3 protein. The sample lists approximately 780,000 distinct CDR3 sequences, around a quarter occurring once. The same sample was also studied in work on T cells of mothers and their children. That source adds: RNA that had been extracted went wholly into cDNA synthesis, at about 1.5 ug per 15 ul. The overlap seen between related mothers and children slightly exceeded that of unrelated pairs, though not significantly.

This chain connects TRBV28 to TRBJ2-7; 7 nucleotides match TRBD1. Sequences were obtained from blood. This receptor was taken from a boy younger than 18 in good health. CDR3 sequence: CASSFDRAVSEQYF. For the CDR3, the DNA is TGTGCCAGCAGTTTTGACAGGGCGGTGAGCGAGCAGTACTTC.